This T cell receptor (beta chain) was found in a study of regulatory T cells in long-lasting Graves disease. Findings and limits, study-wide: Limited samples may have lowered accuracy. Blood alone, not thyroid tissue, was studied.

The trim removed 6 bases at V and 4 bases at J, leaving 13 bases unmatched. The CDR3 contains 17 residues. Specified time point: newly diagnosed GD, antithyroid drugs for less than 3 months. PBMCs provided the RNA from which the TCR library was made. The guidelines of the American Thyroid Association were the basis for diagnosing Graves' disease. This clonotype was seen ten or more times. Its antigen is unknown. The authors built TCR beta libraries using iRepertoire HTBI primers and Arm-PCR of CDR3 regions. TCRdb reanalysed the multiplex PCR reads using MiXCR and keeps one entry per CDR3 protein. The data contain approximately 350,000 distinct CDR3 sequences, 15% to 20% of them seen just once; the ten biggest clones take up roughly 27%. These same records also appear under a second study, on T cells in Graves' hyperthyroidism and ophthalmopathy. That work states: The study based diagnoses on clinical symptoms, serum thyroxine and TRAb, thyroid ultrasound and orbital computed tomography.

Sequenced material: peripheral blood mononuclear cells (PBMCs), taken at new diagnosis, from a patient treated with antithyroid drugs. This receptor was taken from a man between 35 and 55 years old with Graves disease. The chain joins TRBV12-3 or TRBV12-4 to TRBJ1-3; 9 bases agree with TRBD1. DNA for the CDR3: TGTGCCAGCAGGACCGGGACAGGGCTTTTTTCCGGAAACACCATATATTTT. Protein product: CASRTGTGLFSGNTIYF.